Listed here is a single TCR beta chain. This entry comes from a study of shared clonotypes between healthy human individuals. CDR1 is WSHSY, CDR2 SAAADI, per germline. There are 14 residues in the CDR3. V gave up 0 bases and J gave up 7 bases, with 10 bases separating them. Libraries were prepared by immunoSEQ multiplex PCR; TCRdb keeps only in-frame clonotypes and omits some of them. Among around 720,000 clones, around 78% were seen once, and the ten largest hold around 1.8%. The sequence derives from a woman aged 25 to 39 in good health. Sample: memory CD4+ T cells sorted from blood. Subset: CD45RA-negative fraction. The chain carries TRBV10-2 and TRBJ1-5; possible D gene TRBD1, 5 bases. For the CDR3, the DNA is TGCGCCAGCAGTGAGTCGGACACCGCCCAGCCCCAGCATTTT. It codes for CASSESDTAQPQHF.